These 30 T cell receptor beta chains share one sample of origin, sequenced in a study of blood T cell repertoires in COVID-19. The table came from immunoSEQ multiplex PCR; TCRdb's copy has only in-frame clones and leaves some out. The table records nearly 350,000 clones, around nine tenths of them present only once. Sequenced material: peripheral blood. The source is a woman between 18 and 29 years old who had recovered from COVID-19.

The CDR3 sequence is CASSNPRGTQYF. CDR3 sequence (DNA): TGTGCCTCATCTAACCCGCGGGGTACGCAGTATTTT. The rearrangement uses TRBV19 and TRBJ2-3, with a tentative D call TRBD2 (6 bases). The CDR3 extends over 12 amino acids. V gave up 11 bases and J gave up 8 bases, with 17 bases separating them. The germline CDR1 and CDR2 sequences are LNHDA and SQIVND (reference sequence).

The chain links TRBV25-1 to TRBJ2-7; D remains unclear. The V end was cut by 1 base, the J end by 3 bases, with 7 bases between. The CDR3 consists of 13 residues. Per the germline V gene, CDR1 is MGHDK and CDR2 is SYGVNS. The CDR3 spells CASSELDNYEQYV. For the CDR3, the DNA is TGTGCCAGCAGTGAATTAGACAACTACGAGCAGTACGTC.

This clone was seen only once. The chain has TRBV3-1 (or the pseudogene TRBV3-2) and TRBJ2-5; 7 bases match TRBD2. This CDR3 has 17 residues. Germline loops: CDR1 LGHDT, CDR2 YNNKEL (reference sequence). The junction had 9 bases not matched to a gene; V was cut back by 1 base and J by 1 base. The DNA for the CDR3 is TGTGCCAGCAGCCAAGGTCGGCTAGCGGTTCTCCAAGAGACCCAGTACTTC. Encoded protein: CASSQGRLAVLQETQYF.

The chain couples TRBV12-3 or TRBV12-4 to TRBJ1-6; D perhaps matches TRBD1 (5 bases). There are 13 residues in the CDR3. Between the trimmed V and J ends, which lost 6 bases and 6 bases, there was a span of 9 bases. The CDR3 DNA reads TGTGCCAGCAGGGGCCAGGGTAATTCACCCCTCCACTTT. This encodes CASRGQGNSPLHF.

The rearrangement joins TRBV30 to TRBJ1-2; a possible D gene is TRBD1 (6 bases). Germline CDR1 is GTSNPN and CDR2 is SVGIG (reference sequence). This CDR3 spans 13 amino acids. Trimming cost V 5 bases and J 5 bases, with 15 bases left between them. This CDR3 reads CAWGSVTGYGYTF. DNA of the CDR3: TGTGCCTGGGGCAGTGTAACAGGGTATGGCTACACCTTC.

The rearrangement joins TRBV5-4 to TRBJ2-2, with 13 bases fitting TRBD2. CDR3 size: 17 residues. The J segment lost 0 bases and the V segment lost 4 bases, leaving 3 bases of the junction unmatched. The germline V gene encodes CDR1 SGHNT and CDR2 YYREEE (reference sequence). In nucleotides, the CDR3 is TGTGCCAGCAGCCCGGGACTAGCGGGACCGAACACCGGGGAGCTGTTTTTT. Translation: CASSPGLAGPNTGELFF.

J is TRBJ1-2 and V is TRBV9; weak D call: TRBD1 (5 bases). V was cut by 0 bases and J by 5 bases, with 5 bases left in between. Germline V gene data show CDR1 as SGDLS and CDR2 as YYNGEE. The CDR3 covers 12 residues. The CDR3 reads CASSVAGYGYTF. The CDR3 DNA reads TGTGCCAGCAGCGTAGCAGGGTATGGCTACACCTTC. The whole variable domain, filled in from reference TRBV9 and TRBJ1-2, reads DSGVTQTPKHLITATGQRVTLRCSPRSGDLSVYWYQQSLDQGLQFLIQYYNGEERAKGNILERFSAQQFPDLHSELNLSSLELGDSALYFCASSVAGYGYTFGSGTRLTVV.

The chain uses TRBV4-3 and TRBJ1-1; D ambiguous. The V gene's germline CDR1 is LGHNA and CDR2 YSLEER. The V and J ends lost 0 bases and 7 bases respectively, with 12 bases between them. The length of the CDR3 is 14 residues. The CDR3 sequence: CASSQDRRVIEAFF. CDR3 DNA sequence: TGCGCCAGCAGCCAAGATCGGCGGGTGATTGAAGCTTTCTTT.

The chain recombines TRBV7-9 with TRBJ1-2, with TRBD1 matching 7 bases. Germline V gene sequence: CDR1 SEHNR, CDR2 FQNEAQ (reference sequence). V lost 5 bases, J lost 2 bases, and 17 bases stayed unmatched. The CDR3 length is 18 residues. The CDR3 loop reads CASSNQQGRTGANYGYTF. CDR3 nucleotides: TGTGCCAGCAGCAATCAACAGGGGAGAACTGGGGCCAACTATGGCTACACCTTC.

V gene TRBV5-4 combines with J gene TRBJ1-1; D might be TRBD1 (5 bases). V dropped 4 bases and J dropped 4 bases, with 14 bases sitting between them. This CDR3 has 14 amino acids. The germline gives CDR1 SGHNT, CDR2 YYREEE (reference sequence). The CDR3 loop reads CASSPQGFVTEAFF. The CDR3 DNA reads TGTGCCAGCAGCCCCCAGGGCTTCGTCACTGAAGCTTTCTTT. Based on the CDR3 plus reference TRBV5-4 and TRBJ1-1, the full variable domain is ETGVTQSPTHLIKTRGQQVTLRCSSQSGHNTVSWYQQALGQGPQFIFQYYREEENGRGNFPPRFSGLQFPNYSSELNVNALELDDSALYLCASSPQGFVTEAFFGQGTRLTVV.

This clone has a single count. Here the CDR3 DNA reads TGCGCCAGCAGCCCTGATCCCACGGGGTGGGCTTTCTTT. It specifies CASSPDPTGWAFF. The rearrangement links TRBV5-1 to TRBJ1-1; D ambiguous. In germline, CDR1 is SGHRS, CDR2 YFSETQ. The CDR3 length is 13 residues. Deletions cut 4 bases from V and 11 bases from J, with 18 bases between. Based on the CDR3 plus reference TRBV5-1 and TRBJ1-1, the full variable domain is KAGVTQTPRYLIKTRGQQVTLSCSPISGHRSVSWYQQTPGQGLQFLFEYFSETQRNKGNFPGRFSGRQFSNSRSEMNVSTLELGDSALYLCASSPDPTGWAFFGQGTRLTVV.

This clone was observed a few times. This chain uses TRBV2 with TRBJ2-7; D not resolved. With 3 bases removed from V and 5 bases from J, the gap between germline ends came to 5 bases. CDR3 length: 11 amino acids. Germline CDR1 and CDR2: SNHLY and FYNNEI. As DNA, the CDR3 is TGTGCCAGCAGTGAGTGGCACGAGCAGTACGTC. Translating gives CASSEWHEQYV.

The gene calls are TRBV30 and TRBJ2-6, with TRBD1 identical over 7 bases. V dropped 5 bases and J dropped 2; count of bases not matched to a gene: 3. The CDR3 has 14 amino acids. Germline V gene lookup returns CDR1 GTSNPN and CDR2 SVGIG (reference sequence). The CDR3 DNA is TGTGCCTGGGACAGGGCCGCTGGGGCCAACGTCCTGACTTTC. It encodes CAWDRAAGANVLTF. Together with reference TRBV30 and TRBJ2-6, the CDR3 gives the full variable domain: SQTIHQWPATLVQPVGSPLSLECTVEGTSNPNLYWYRQAAGRGLQLLFYSVGIGQISSEVPQNLSASRPQDRQFILSSKKLLLSDSGFYLCAWDRAAGANVLTFGAGSRLTVL.

The chain joins TRBV6-2 or TRBV6-3 to TRBJ1-5, with D possibly TRBD1 on 6 matching bases. V gave up 6 bases and J gave up 3 bases, with 12 bases separating them. Looked up from germline, CDR1 is MNHEY and CDR2 is SVGEGT. The CDR3 has 14 residues. CDR3 loop: CASSTHRDNQPQHF. The DNA for the CDR3 is TGTGCCAGCAGCACCCACAGGGACAATCAGCCCCAGCATTTT.

This sequence joins TRBV6-2 or TRBV6-3 and TRBJ2-5; 7 nucleotides agree with TRBD2. This CDR3 contains 17 residues. V was clipped by 2 bases and J by 3 bases; unmatched bases: 12. From germline, CDR1 is MNHEY and CDR2 SVGEGT. CDR3 sequence: CASSYAAGASTEETQYF. The CDR3 DNA follows: TGTGCCAGCAGTTACGCGGCGGGAGCGTCGACGGAAGAGACCCAGTACTTC.

CDR3: CASSQDLVAGEETQYF. CDR3 nucleotide sequence: TGCGCCAGCAGCCAAGATCTCGTAGCGGGCGAAGAGACCCAGTACTTC. The genes are TRBV4-3 and TRBJ2-5; 7 positions agree with TRBD2. CDR3 length: 16 amino acids. The germline V gene has CDR1 LGHNA and CDR2 YSLEER. V lost 0 bases and J lost 3; bases outside the gene matches: 7.

This chain joins TRBV12-3 or TRBV12-4 and TRBJ2-2, with D possibly TRBD1 on 6 matching bases. With 6 bases removed from V and 7 bases from J, the gap between germline ends came to 12 bases. The CDR3 sequence is 13 residues long. The CDR3 sequence is CASRRTVSGELFF. In DNA form, the CDR3 reads TGTGCCAGCAGGCGGACAGTCAGCGGGGAGCTGTTTTTT.

This chain links TRBV5-1 with TRBJ2-5, with 10 bases matching TRBD1. The CDR3 spans 16 residues. Losses at the gene ends were 4 bases for V and 6 bases for J; bases not matched to a gene: 12. CDR1 SGHRS and CDR2 YFSETQ come from the germline V gene. CDR3 sequence reads: CASSPSRGTGVKTQYF. For the CDR3, the DNA is TGCGCCAGCAGCCCGTCTCGAGGGACAGGGGTAAAGACCCAGTACTTC.

The CDR3 bases are TGTGCCAGCAGCACGGGGACTAGCGGGAGAGTAAAGACCCAGTACTTC. This gives the protein CASSTGTSGRVKTQYF. This chain connects TRBV7-7 to TRBJ2-5; 14 bases map to TRBD2. This CDR3 contains 16 residues. Losses at the gene ends were 5 bases for V and 6 bases for J; bases not matched to a gene: 8. Germline values: CDR1 SSHAT, CDR2 FNYEAQ (reference sequence).

The gene calls are TRBV12-3 or TRBV12-4 and TRBJ1-2; D is possibly TRBD1 (6 bases). V was cut by 8 bases and J by 6 bases, with 10 bases left in between. The CDR3 has 11 residues. The CDR3 sequence: CASGGADGYTF. The CDR3 coding sequence is TGTGCCAGCGGGGGGGCCGATGGCTACACCTTC.

The CDR3 nucleotides read TGTGCCAGCAGCTTAGATTTCGGGACGGGGGGCTACAATGAGCAGTTCTTC. Amino acid sequence: CASSLDFGTGGYNEQFF. The J gene is TRBJ2-1, the V gene TRBV11-3; TRBD2 matches at 7 bases. The junction had 8 bases not matched to a gene; V was cut back by 0 bases and J by 3 bases. CDR1 and CDR2 from the germline V gene are SGHNT and YENEEA. This CDR3 is 17 amino acids long.

The chain carries TRBV7-9 and TRBJ1-2; 10 nucleotides agree with TRBD1. Trimming at V came to 4 bases and at J to 10 bases, leaving 3 bases not matched to a gene. The CDR3 contains 12 residues. CDR1 and CDR2 from the germline V gene are SEHNR and FQNEAQ (reference sequence). CDR3 sequence (DNA): TGTGCCAGCAGCTACGGACAGGGGGACTACACCTTC. Protein sequence: CASSYGQGDYTF.

The V call is TRBV7-7, the J call TRBJ2-5; possibly TRBD2 for D (7 bases). Germline V gives CDR1 SSHAT, CDR2 FNYEAQ (reference sequence). The CDR3 covers 13 residues. The V and J ends lost 11 bases and 3 bases respectively, with 16 bases between them. The CDR3 is CAVSKGGKETQYF. The CDR3 nucleotides are TGTGCCGTATCCAAGGGGGGGAAAGAGACCCAGTACTTC.

The rearrangement uses TRBV5-5 and TRBJ1-6; TRBD1 agrees at 9 bases. The CDR3 spans 16 residues. CDR1 is SGHKS and CDR2 is YYEKEE in the germline V gene (reference sequence). V lost 7 bases, J lost 9 bases, and 14 bases stayed unmatched. The CDR3 reads CASVPPEGQGVSPLHF. CDR3 sequence (DNA): TGTGCCAGCGTCCCACCGGAGGGACAGGGAGTTTCACCCCTCCACTTT.

The CDR3 sequence is CASSLGQGGEQYV. DNA for the CDR3: TGTGCCAGCAGCTTGGGACAGGGTGGCGAGCAGTACGTC. The chain employs TRBV5-5 and TRBJ2-7, with TRBD1 matching 7 bases. The CDR3 has 13 residues. V dropped 0 bases and J dropped 6; count of bases not matched to a gene: 3. Per the germline V gene, CDR1 is SGHKS and CDR2 is YYEKEE (reference sequence).

This clone was recorded once. The CDR3, as DNA: TGTGCCAGCAGCTCCGGCGAGACAGGGGTTAATTCACCCCTCCACTTT. As protein: CASSSGETGVNSPLHF. V is TRBV11-2 and J is TRBJ1-6; TRBD1 matches 8 bases. V shed 4 bases and J 6 bases; nucleotides not matched to a gene: 8. This CDR3 has 16 residues. Germline V gene lookup returns CDR1 SGHAT and CDR2 FQNNGV.

V is TRBV6-1 and J is TRBJ1-2; 10 bases map to TRBD1. The CDR3 sequence is 17 residues long. V lost 3 bases and J lost 4; bases outside the gene matches: 11. Germline-derived CDR1 and CDR2 are MNHNS and SASEGT. The CDR3 DNA is TGTGCCAGCAGTGACCCGTCGGACAGGGGGATTAGCTATGGCTACACCTTC. Its translation: CASSDPSDRGISYGYTF.

The chain joins TRBV5-4 to TRBJ2-1; TRBD2 matches at 11 bases. CDR3 size: 17 residues. CDR1 is SGHNT and CDR2 is YYREEE in the germline V gene (reference sequence). The V segment lost 3 bases and the J segment 8 bases; nucleotides outside the gene matches: 13. The CDR3 reads CASSSEVLAGVIDEQFF. The CDR3 DNA sequence: TGTGCCAGCAGCTCCGAGGTACTAGCGGGAGTCATCGATGAGCAGTTCTTC. Filled out from reference TRBV5-4 and TRBJ2-1, the complete variable domain reads ETGVTQSPTHLIKTRGQQVTLRCSSQSGHNTVSWYQQALGQGPQFIFQYYREEENGRGNFPPRFSGLQFPNYSSELNVNALELDDSALYLCASSSEVLAGVIDEQFFGPGTRLTVL.

The CDR3 region has the DNA TGTGCCAGCAGTGAATTGGGACAGGGGGGCGGTCAGCCCCAGCATTTT. Protein sequence: CASSELGQGGGQPQHF. The rearrangement links TRBV6-1 to TRBJ1-5, with 11 bases identical to TRBD1. The CDR3 is 16 residues long. With 2 bases clipped from V and 6 bases from J, the junction kept 6 bases outside the gene matches. Per germline, CDR1 MNHNS and CDR2 SASEGT.

The chain couples TRBV27 to TRBJ1-1, with a tentative D call TRBD1 (5 bases). Germline CDR1 reads MNHEY; CDR2 reads SMNVEV (reference sequence). V lost 0 bases to trimming and J lost 4 bases, with 12 bases between them. This CDR3 is 15 amino acids long. CDR3 sequence: CASSLSGVGATEAFF. The CDR3 DNA reads as TGTGCCAGCAGTTTATCGGGTGTAGGGGCCACTGAAGCTTTCTTT.